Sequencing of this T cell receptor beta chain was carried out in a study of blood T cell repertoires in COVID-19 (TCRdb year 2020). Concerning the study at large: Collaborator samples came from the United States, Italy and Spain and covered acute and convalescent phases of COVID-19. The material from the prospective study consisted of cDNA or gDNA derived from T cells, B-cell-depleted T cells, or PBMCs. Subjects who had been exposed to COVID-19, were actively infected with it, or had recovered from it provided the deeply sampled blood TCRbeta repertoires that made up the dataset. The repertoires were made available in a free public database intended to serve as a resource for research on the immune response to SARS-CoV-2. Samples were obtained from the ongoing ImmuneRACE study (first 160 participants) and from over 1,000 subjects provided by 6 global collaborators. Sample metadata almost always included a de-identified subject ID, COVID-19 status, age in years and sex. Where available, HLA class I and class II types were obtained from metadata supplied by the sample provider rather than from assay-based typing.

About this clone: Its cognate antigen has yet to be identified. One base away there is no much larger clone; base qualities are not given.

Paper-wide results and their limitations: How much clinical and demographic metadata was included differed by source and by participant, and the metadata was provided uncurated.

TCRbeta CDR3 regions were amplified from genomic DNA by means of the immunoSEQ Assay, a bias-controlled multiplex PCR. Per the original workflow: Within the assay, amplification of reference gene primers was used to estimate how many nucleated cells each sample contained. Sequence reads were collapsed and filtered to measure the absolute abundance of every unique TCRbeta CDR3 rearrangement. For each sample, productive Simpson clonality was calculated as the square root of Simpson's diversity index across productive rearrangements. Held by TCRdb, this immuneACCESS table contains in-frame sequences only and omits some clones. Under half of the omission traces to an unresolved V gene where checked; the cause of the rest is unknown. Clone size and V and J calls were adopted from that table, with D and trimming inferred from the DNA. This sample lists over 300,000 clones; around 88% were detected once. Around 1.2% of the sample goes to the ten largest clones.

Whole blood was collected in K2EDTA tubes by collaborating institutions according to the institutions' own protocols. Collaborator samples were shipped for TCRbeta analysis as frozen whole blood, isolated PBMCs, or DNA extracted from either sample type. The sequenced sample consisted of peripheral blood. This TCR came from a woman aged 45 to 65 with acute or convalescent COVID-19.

CDR3 reads: CASSQARPGDSPLHF. The nucleotide sequence reads as follows: TGTGCCAGCAGCCAAGCCAGGCCCGGGGATTCACCCCTCCACTTT. The chain is made from TRBV14 and TRBJ1-6, with no confident D gene call. The junction shows trimming of 1 base on V and 8 bases on J, plus 12 bases between the germline ends. The CDR3 runs 15 residues from the cysteine to the phenylalanine. Only the CDR3 portion is preserved as DNA: 45 bases, with reading frame beginning at the first base. From the germline V gene, CDR1 is SGHDN and CDR2 is FVKESK. The full variable domain, completed from the reference TRBV14 and TRBJ1-6 proteins outside the CDR3, reads EAGVTQFPSHSVIEKGQTVTLRCDPISGHDNLYWYRRVMGKEIKFLLHFVKESKQDESGMPNNRFLAERTGGTYSTLKVQPAELEDSGVYFCASSQARPGDSPLHFGNGTRLTVT.